This TCR beta chain was identified in a study of CD8+ T cells in alopecia areata. Reverse transcription of extracted RNA yielded cDNA, which provided the sequencing template. The table came from immunoSEQ multiplex PCR; TCRdb's copy has only in-frame clones and leaves some out. The sample holds 130,000 to 150,000 clones, about 87% seen once. From germline, CDR1 is SQVTM and CDR2 ANQGSEA. CDR3 length: 14 residues. Trimming removed 1 base from V and 1 base from J, with 11 bases in between. Punch biopsies of lesional scalp, plus peripheral blood, were taken from alopecia areata patients. J is TRBJ2-7 and V is TRBV29-1; D possibly uses TRBD1 or TRBD2 (5 bases each). The sequence derives from a human donor with alopecia areata. The sequences come from CD8+ T cells sorted from blood, collected at week 0. The CDR3 coding sequence is TGCAGCGTTGAAGGAGGGGAAAGGTCCTACGAGCAGTACTTC. Translating gives CSVEGGERSYEQYF.